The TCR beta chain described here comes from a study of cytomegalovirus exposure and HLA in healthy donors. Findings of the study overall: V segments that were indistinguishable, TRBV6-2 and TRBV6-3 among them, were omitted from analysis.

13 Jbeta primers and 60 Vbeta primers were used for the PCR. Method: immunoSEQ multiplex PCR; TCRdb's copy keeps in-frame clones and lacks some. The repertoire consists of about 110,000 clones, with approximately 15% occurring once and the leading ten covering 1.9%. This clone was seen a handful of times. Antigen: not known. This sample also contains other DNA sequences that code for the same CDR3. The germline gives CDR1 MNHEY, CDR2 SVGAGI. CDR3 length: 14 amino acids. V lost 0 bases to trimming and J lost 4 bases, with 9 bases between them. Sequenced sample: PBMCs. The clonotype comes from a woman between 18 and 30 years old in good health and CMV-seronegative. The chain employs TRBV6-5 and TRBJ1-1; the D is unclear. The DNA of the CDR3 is TGTGCCAGCAGTTACTCTGCGGCAGCCACTGAAGCTTTCTTT. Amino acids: CASSYSAAATEAFF.